These T cell receptor beta chains were read from a single sample in a study of blood T cell repertoires in COVID-19. Sequencing used immunoSEQ multiplex PCR; TCRdb keeps in-frame clones, though not all of them. The table lists over 60,000 clones, around four fifths of them singletons. The specimen was peripheral blood. The receptors come from a human donor in a cohort sampled during active COVID-19. Each CDR3 is given with its conserved first and last residue. D genes are given only for firm matches. Part of the rows lack a size; the others show once, few, many or a class for expanded clones.

clone size	V gene	D gene	J gene	CDR3 DNA	CDR3 protein
.	TRBV27	TRBD1	TRBJ2-6	TGTGCCAGCGGCAGGGCGGGACAGGGCCTTAGTGGGGCCAACGTCCTGACTTTC	CASGRAGQGLSGANVLTF
once	TRBV4-1	TRBD1	TRBJ2-4	TGCGCCAGCAGCCTGATTCGGGACAGTAAAAACATTCAGTACTTC	CASSLIRDSKNIQYF
once	TRBV4-1	TRBD1	TRBJ1-6	TGCGCCAGCAGCCAAGGGGCAGGGGGCGCCGGACCCCTCCACTTT	CASSQGAGGAGPLHF
.	TRBV20-1	.	TRBJ1-2	TGCAGTGCTAACCCGGACACTGGCTACACCTTC	CSANPDTGYTF
.	TRBV19	TRBD1	TRBJ2-1	TGTGCCAGTAGTACAGACAGGGGGAATGAGCAGTTCTTC	CASSTDRGNEQFF
.	TRBV2	.	TRBJ2-7	TGTGCCAGCAGCGTTTACGAGCAGTACTTC	CASSVYEQYF
.	TRBV28	.	TRBJ1-4	TGTGCCAGCAGACGGACAGTTAATGAAAAACTGTTTTTT	CASRRTVNEKLFF
few	TRBV7-9	.	TRBJ2-7	TGTGCCAGCAGCGGGACGGACAGTCTTTCTACCTACGAGCAGTACTTC	CASSGTDSLSTYEQYF
once	TRBV4-2	.	TRBJ2-5	TGTGCCAGCAGCCAAGAAACAACGGGAGTGTACCAAGAGACCCAGTACTTC	CASSQETTGVYQETQYF
.	TRBV11-2	TRBD1	TRBJ2-7	TGTGCCAGCAGCCCTCGGACAGGGCTAGGTTACGAGCAGTACTTC	CASSPRTGLGYEQYF
.	TRBV4-1	.	TRBJ1-4	TGCGCCAGCAGCCGTGGAGGGTCCAATGAAAAACTGTTTTTT	CASSRGGSNEKLFF
.	TRBV4-1	TRBD1	TRBJ1-5	TGCGCCAGCAGCCAAGATGACAGGGGGATCCAGCCCCAGCATTTT	CASSQDDRGIQPQHF
.	TRBV11-2	TRBD2	TRBJ2-1	TGTGCCAGCAGGTTACGGGCTCGCGGGAGGGACAATGAGCAGTTCTTC	CASRLRARGRDNEQFF
.	TRBV30	.	TRBJ2-7	TGTGCCTGGAGTGTACTGGGGGGCTCCTACGAGCAGTACTTC	CAWSVLGGSYEQYF
.	TRBV2	.	TRBJ2-2	TGTGCCAGCGGGCAGGGGACCGGGGAGCTGTTTTTT	CASGQGTGELFF
.	TRBV18	.	TRBJ1-2	TGTGCCAGCTCACCAGCAGGCCTGAACTATGGCTACACCTTC	CASSPAGLNYGYTF
.	TRBV6-2/TRBV6-3	TRBD2	TRBJ2-1	TGTGCCAGCAGCCCCGGACTAGCGCGTTCCTACAATGAGCAGTTCTTC	CASSPGLARSYNEQFF
.	TRBV5-1	TRBD2	TRBJ2-7	TGCGCCAGCAGCCTAGCGGGACGACCCTACGAGCAGTACTTC	CASSLAGRPYEQYF
.	TRBV5-1	TRBD1	TRBJ2-2	TGCGCCAGCAGCGCGTGGACAGGGGCCAACCTCGCGAACACCGGGGAGCTGTTTTTT	CASSAWTGANLANTGELFF
.	TRBV3-1/TRBV3-2	.	TRBJ2-1	TGTGCCAGCAGCCGCCCCGATAGTTCCTACAATGAGCAGTTCTTC	CASSRPDSSYNEQFF
.	TRBV6-4	TRBD1	TRBJ1-4	TGTGCCAGCAGTGACGACAGGGGCGAAAAACTGTTTTTT	CASSDDRGEKLFF
few	TRBV30	.	TRBJ1-6	TGTGCCTGGAGTGGCGGAGGCAATTCACCCCTCCACTTT	CAWSGGGNSPLHF
.	TRBV19	TRBD1	TRBJ1-1	TGTGCCAGTAGTCGACAGGGACGGGGTACTGAAGCTTTCTTT	CASSRQGRGTEAFF
once	TRBV5-1	.	TRBJ1-1	TGCGCCAGCAGCACCGTCGGGGGGACCACTGAAGCTTTCTTT	CASSTVGGTTEAFF
few	TRBV5-4	.	TRBJ2-7	TGTGCCAGCAGCTTGGGTAGCAGGGCCCTAGGGGACGAGCAGTACTTC	CASSLGSRALGDEQYF
.	TRBV5-1	TRBD1	TRBJ1-4	TGCGCCAGCAGGGAGACAGGGGTTAATGAAAAACTGTTTTTT	CASRETGVNEKLFF
.	TRBV27	TRBD1	TRBJ1-5	TGTGCCAGCAGGGGGACAGGGGACAATAGGGCCCAGCATTTT	CASRGTGDNRAQHF
.	TRBV5-1	TRBD1	TRBJ1-4	TGCGCCAGCAGCCAGGGACAGGCTGAAAAACTGTTTTTT	CASSQGQAEKLFF
few	TRBV29-1	.	TRBJ1-2	TGCAGCGTCTTCCCGCGGCTGAGTAACTATGGCTACACCTTC	CSVFPRLSNYGYTF
.	TRBV4-2	TRBD2	TRBJ2-1	TGTGCCAGCAGTCCTAGCGGGAGGGGAAAGAATGAGCAGTTCTTC	CASSPSGRGKNEQFF
.	TRBV7-2	.	TRBJ2-2	TGTGCCAGCACGACTGGAGCAGCGAACACCGGGGAGCTGTTTTTT	CASTTGAANTGELFF
.	TRBV2	TRBD1	TRBJ2-7	TGTGCCAGCACACAGGGGACCGAGCAGTACTTC	CASTQGTEQYF
.	TRBV6-5	.	TRBJ2-2	TGTGCCAGCAGTTACTCTCGGGATACGAACACCGGGGAGCTGTTTTTT	CASSYSRDTNTGELFF
.	TRBV18	.	TRBJ1-1	TGTGCCAGCTCACGATCAAGACAGACAGGTGGCACTGAAGCTTTCTTT	CASSRSRQTGGTEAFF